These 19 T cell receptor beta chains share one sample of origin, sequenced in a study of control samples from healthy donors and cancer patients. TCRdb's table, derived via immunoSEQ multiplex PCR, lists solely in-frame clones and lacks some. In the table there are roughly 150,000 clones, roughly 93% of which are singletons. The sequenced sample consisted of blood. The receptors were gathered from a man in his late teens or twenties in good health.

The V and J genes are TRBV7-9 and TRBJ1-5, with D tentatively TRBD1 (6 bases). This CDR3 has 12 residues. CDR1 SEHNR and CDR2 FQNEAQ come from the germline V gene (reference sequence). V was trimmed by 3 bases and J by 9 bases, leaving 9 bases between them. The CDR3 loop is CASSLPGAPQHF. In nucleotides, the CDR3 is TGTGCCAGCAGCTTGCCGGGGGCGCCCCAGCATTTT.

The rearrangement links TRBV6-5 to TRBJ1-1; D is perhaps TRBD1 (5 bases). This CDR3 is built from 14 residues. Trimming stripped 6 bases from V and 1 base from J, with 12 bases between. Germline V CDR1 and CDR2: MNHEY, SVGAGI. The CDR3 reads CASRIDSANTEAFF. The CDR3 DNA is TGTGCCAGCAGGATTGACAGTGCGAACACTGAAGCTTTCTTT.

The rearrangement joins TRBV19 to TRBJ1-5, with TRBD1 as a possible D gene (5 bases). Trimming took 3 bases from V and 4 from J, leaving 13 bases between them. Germline CDR1 LNHDA, CDR2 SQIVND (reference sequence). This CDR3 contains 15 residues. The chain's CDR3 is CASSISRRGNQPQHF. The CDR3 nucleotides read TGTGCCAGTAGTATCTCTAGGAGGGGAAATCAGCCCCAGCATTTT. Supplemented by reference TRBV19 and TRBJ1-5, the full variable domain reads DGGITQSPKYLFRKEGQNVTLSCEQNLNHDAMYWYRQDPGQGLRLIYYSQIVNDFQKGDIAEGYSVSREKKESFPLTVTSAQKNPTAFYLCASSISRRGNQPQHFGDGTRLSIL.

Here the CDR3 reads CASSQGLRGGFSYNEQFF. The CDR3 coding sequence is TGTGCCAGCAGCCAAGGCTTACGGGGAGGATTCTCCTACAATGAGCAGTTCTTC. This chain links TRBV4-2 with TRBJ2-1; D is perhaps TRBD2 (6 bases). V lost 1 base and J 0 bases, leaving 16 bases between the germline ends. The CDR3 has 18 amino acids. CDR1 and CDR2 from the germline V gene are LGHNA and YNFKEQ.

The genes are TRBV7-6 and TRBJ2-1; D is ambiguous. Trimming shortened V by 5 bases and J by 10 bases, and 9 bases separated the two germline ends. Germline values: CDR1 SGHVS, CDR2 FNYEAQ. This CDR3 is 11 amino acids long. Here the CDR3 reads CASSLSREQFF. CDR3 sequence (DNA): TGTGCCAGCAGCCTGTCGCGGGAGCAGTTCTTC.

The genes are TRBV3-1 (or the pseudogene TRBV3-2) and TRBJ2-2; 7 bases match TRBD2. Germline-derived CDR1 and CDR2 are LGHDT and YNNKEL (reference sequence). There are 14 residues in the CDR3. Trimming cost V 7 bases and J 4 bases; bases outside gene matches: 6. The CDR3 loop reads CASTSGGGTGELFF. In DNA, the CDR3 is TGTGCCAGCACTAGCGGCGGGGGCACCGGGGAGCTGTTTTTT.

The rearrangement links TRBV7-2 to TRBJ2-3; D call uncertain. Germline lookup yields CDR1 SGHTA and CDR2 FQGNSA. The length of the CDR3 is 16 residues. Trimming cost V 5 bases and J 1 base, with 16 bases left between them. DNA of the CDR3: TGTGCCAGCAGCCGCTCAGGTCGGTGGGGCACAGATACGCAGTATTTT. Its translation is CASSRSGRWGTDTQYF.

Only one count was recorded for this clone. The J gene is TRBJ1-2, the V gene TRBV9; no firm D call. The CDR3 runs 12 residues. V was cut by 4 bases and J by 6 bases, with 10 bases left in between. Germline-derived CDR1 and CDR2 are SGDLS and YYNGEE. The CDR3 loop is CASSPNEDGYTF. The CDR3 DNA follows: TGTGCCAGCAGCCCCAACGAGGATGGCTACACCTTC.

This chain links TRBV14 with TRBJ1-2, with a weak D call TRBD1 (5 bases). The CDR3 extends over 12 amino acids. Germline V CDR1 and CDR2: SGHDN, FVKESK. Between the trimmed V and J ends, which lost 1 base and 13 bases, there was a span of 13 bases. The CDR3 sequence is CASSQVGVLTTF. The CDR3 nucleotides are TGTGCCAGCAGCCAAGTGGGGGTCCTAACCACCTTC.

Comment on this clone: A read error may produce the germline difference seen at one junction end. The chain uses TRBV19 and TRBJ2-3; 8 bases are shared with TRBD2. CDR3 length: 16 residues. In germline, CDR1 is LNHDA, CDR2 SQIVND (reference sequence). The CDR3: CASSFSGTRRTDAQYF. CDR3 sequence (DNA): TGTGCCAGTAGTTTCTCCGGGACTAGGCGCACAGATGCGCAGTATTTT.

V gene TRBV7-6 combines with J gene TRBJ1-2; a possible D gene is TRBD1 (5 bases). CDR1 and CDR2 from the germline V gene are SGHVS and FNYEAQ. CDR3 length equals 17 residues. Trimming took off 4 bases at V and 4 bases at J, with 22 bases between the two ends. The CDR3 protein is CASSSGVGPQASYGYTF. For the CDR3, the DNA is TGTGCCAGCAGCTCCGGGGTGGGGCCTCAAGCTTCCTATGGCTACACCTTC.

The V call is TRBV12-3 or TRBV12-4, the J call TRBJ1-2; D is undetermined. CDR3 length: 13 amino acids. Trimming removed 3 bases at V and 11 bases at J, with 16 bases between. This CDR3 reads CASSFWQTNRYTF. In DNA form, the CDR3 reads TGTGCCAGCAGTTTTTGGCAGACAAACCGATACACCTTC.

This chain connects TRBV5-6 to TRBJ2-7; D is unclear. Trimming removed 3 bases from V and 4 bases from J, with 5 bases in between. The germline V gene encodes CDR1 SGHDT and CDR2 YYEEEE. This CDR3 region has 11 residues. Here the CDR3 reads CASSSGYEQYF. As DNA, the CDR3 is TGTGCCAGCAGCTCGGGTTACGAGCAGTACTTC.

About this clone itself: Different DNA sequences within this sample yield the same CDR3. V usage is TRBV19 and J usage is TRBJ1-5; no firm D call. This CDR3 has 12 amino acids. V was pared by 3 bases and J by 1 base, with 1 base between. Per germline, CDR1 LNHDA and CDR2 SQIVND (reference sequence). As DNA, the CDR3 is TGTGCCAGTAGTATCAGCAATCAGCCCCAGCATTTT. Residues: CASSISNQPQHF.

This clone was counted a single time. V and J are TRBV7-2 and TRBJ2-4; the D gene is possibly TRBD1 (6 bases). The CDR3 loop spans 15 amino acids. Germline V gene sequence: CDR1 SGHTA, CDR2 FQGNSA. Trimming left V 5 bases short and J 5 bases short, with 16 bases between. The chain's CDR3 is CASSPGHRSENIQYF. CDR3 DNA: TGTGCCAGCAGCCCGGGACACAGAAGCGAAAACATTCAGTACTTC.

This chain uses TRBV4-3 with TRBJ2-1; D unclear. The germline gives CDR1 LGHNA, CDR2 YSLEER. This CDR3 has 16 amino acids. The ends were cut back, 0 bases at V and 0 bases at J, with 9 bases in the middle. The CDR3 spells CASSQDFMSSYNEQFF. The CDR3 nucleotides are TGCGCCAGCAGCCAAGACTTTATGAGCTCCTACAATGAGCAGTTCTTC.

The V call is TRBV27, the J call TRBJ2-2, with D maybe TRBD1 (6 bases). The germline CDR1 and CDR2 sequences are MNHEY and SMNVEV (reference sequence). The CDR3 is 14 residues long. Trimming took off 3 bases at V and 5 bases at J, with 10 bases between the two ends. The CDR3, as DNA: TGTGCCAGCAGTTTTGTCGGGACAACCGGGGAGCTGTTTTTT. Its protein product is CASSFVGTTGELFF.

V gene TRBV11-2 combines with J gene TRBJ1-3, with 8 bases that match TRBD1. This CDR3 comprises 16 residues. The germline CDR1 and CDR2 sequences are SGHAT and FQNNGV. J was trimmed by 2 bases and V by 5 bases; bases with no gene match: 8. The CDR3 reads CASSPLQGGAGNTIYF. CDR3 DNA: TGTGCCAGCAGCCCTTTACAGGGGGGTGCTGGAAACACCATATATTTT. The whole variable domain, remainder taken from reference TRBV11-2 and TRBJ1-3, is EAGVAQSPRYKIIEKRQSVAFWCNPISGHATLYWYQQILGQGPKLLIQFQNNGVVDDSQLPKDRFSAERLKGVDSTLKIQPAKLEDSAVYLCASSPLQGGAGNTIYFGEGSWLTVV.

J is TRBJ1-5 and V is TRBV7-9; 7 nucleotides align to TRBD1. The CDR3 runs 13 residues. Germline V gene sequence: CDR1 SEHNR, CDR2 FQNEAQ (reference sequence). J lost 9 bases, V lost 4 bases, and 6 bases had no gene match. CDR3 coding DNA: TGTGCCAGCAGCTCTACAGGGGACGGGCCCCAGCATTTT. Its protein is CASSSTGDGPQHF.